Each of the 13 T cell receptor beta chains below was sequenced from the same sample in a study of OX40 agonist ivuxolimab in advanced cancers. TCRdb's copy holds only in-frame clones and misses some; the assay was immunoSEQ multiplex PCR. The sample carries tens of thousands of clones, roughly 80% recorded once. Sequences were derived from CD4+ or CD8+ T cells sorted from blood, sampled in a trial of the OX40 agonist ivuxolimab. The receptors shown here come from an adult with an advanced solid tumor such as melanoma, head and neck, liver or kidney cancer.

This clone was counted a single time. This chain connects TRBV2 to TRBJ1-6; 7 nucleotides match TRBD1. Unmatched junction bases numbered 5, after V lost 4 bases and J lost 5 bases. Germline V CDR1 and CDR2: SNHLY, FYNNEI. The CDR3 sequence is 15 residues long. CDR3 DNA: TGTGCCAGCAGTGGGACAGGAGGTGATAATTCACCCCTCCACTTT. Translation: CASSGTGGDNSPLHF.

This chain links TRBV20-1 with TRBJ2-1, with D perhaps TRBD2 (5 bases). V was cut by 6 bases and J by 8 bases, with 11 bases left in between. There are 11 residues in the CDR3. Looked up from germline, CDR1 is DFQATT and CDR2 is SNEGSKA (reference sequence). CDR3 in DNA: TGCAGTGCGACGGGATTGGATGAGCAGTTCTTC. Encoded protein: CSATGLDEQFF.

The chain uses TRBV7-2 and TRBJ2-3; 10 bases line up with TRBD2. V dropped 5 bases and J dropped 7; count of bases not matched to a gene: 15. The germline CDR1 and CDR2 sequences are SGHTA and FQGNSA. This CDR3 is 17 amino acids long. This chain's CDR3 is CASSELAGPFLVNTQYF. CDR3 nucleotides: TGTGCCAGCAGCGAACTAGCGGGACCCTTCCTCGTTAATACGCAGTATTTT.

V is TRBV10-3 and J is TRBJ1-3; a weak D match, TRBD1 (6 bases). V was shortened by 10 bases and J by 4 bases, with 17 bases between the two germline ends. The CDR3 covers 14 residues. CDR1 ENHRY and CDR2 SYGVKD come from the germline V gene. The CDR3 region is CASKIQGSGNTIYF. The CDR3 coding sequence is TGTGCCAGCAAGATACAGGGATCCGGAAACACCATATATTTT.

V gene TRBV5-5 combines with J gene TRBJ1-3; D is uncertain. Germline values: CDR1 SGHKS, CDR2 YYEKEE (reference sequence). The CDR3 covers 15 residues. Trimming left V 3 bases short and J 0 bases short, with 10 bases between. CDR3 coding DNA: TGTGCCAGCAGCTCTGAGGTTAGCTCTGGAAACACCATATATTTT. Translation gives CASSSEVSSGNTIYF.

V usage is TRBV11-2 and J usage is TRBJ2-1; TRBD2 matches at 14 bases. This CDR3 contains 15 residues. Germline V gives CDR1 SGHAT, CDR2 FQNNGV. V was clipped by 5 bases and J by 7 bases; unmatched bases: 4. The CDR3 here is CASSPGLAGANEQFF. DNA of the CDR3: TGTGCCAGCAGCCCGGGACTAGCGGGGGCGAATGAGCAGTTCTTC.

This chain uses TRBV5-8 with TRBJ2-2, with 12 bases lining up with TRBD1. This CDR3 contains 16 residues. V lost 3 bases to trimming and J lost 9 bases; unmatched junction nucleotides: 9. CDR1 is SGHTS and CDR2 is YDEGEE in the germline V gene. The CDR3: CASSWGTGGRNRELFF. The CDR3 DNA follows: TGTGCCAGCAGCTGGGGGACAGGGGGCCGAAACAGGGAGCTGTTTTTT.

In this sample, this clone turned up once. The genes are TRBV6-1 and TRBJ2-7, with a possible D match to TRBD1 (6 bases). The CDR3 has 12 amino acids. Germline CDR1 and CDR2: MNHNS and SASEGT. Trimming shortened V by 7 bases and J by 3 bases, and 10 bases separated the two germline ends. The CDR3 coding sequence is TGTGCCAGCAAGGACAGAATCTACGAGCAGTACTTC. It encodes CASKDRIYEQYF.

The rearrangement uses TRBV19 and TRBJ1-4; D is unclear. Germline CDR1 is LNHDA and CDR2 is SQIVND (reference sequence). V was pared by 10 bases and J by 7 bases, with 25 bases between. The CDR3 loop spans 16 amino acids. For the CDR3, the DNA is TGTGCCACCGTCCCCCGGGGATCAGGTGGGATTGAAAAACTGTTTTTT. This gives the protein CATVPRGSGGIEKLFF.

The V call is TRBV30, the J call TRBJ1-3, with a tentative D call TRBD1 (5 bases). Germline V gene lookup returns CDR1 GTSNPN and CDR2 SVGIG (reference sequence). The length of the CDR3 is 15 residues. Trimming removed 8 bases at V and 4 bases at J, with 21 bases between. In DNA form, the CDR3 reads TGTGCCCAGGACGTGGGGGGACGGTCAGGAAACACCATATATTTT. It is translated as CAQDVGGRSGNTIYF.

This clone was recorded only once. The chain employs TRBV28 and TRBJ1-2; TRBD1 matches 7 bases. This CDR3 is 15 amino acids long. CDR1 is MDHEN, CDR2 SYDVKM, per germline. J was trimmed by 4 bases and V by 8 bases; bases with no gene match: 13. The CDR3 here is CASAGSGTEIYGYTF. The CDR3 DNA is TGTGCCAGCGCTGGATCCGGGACAGAAATCTATGGCTACACCTTC.

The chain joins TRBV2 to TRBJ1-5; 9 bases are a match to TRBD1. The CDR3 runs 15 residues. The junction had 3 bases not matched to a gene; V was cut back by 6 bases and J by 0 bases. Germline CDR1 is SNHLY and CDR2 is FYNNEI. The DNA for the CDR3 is TGTGCCAGCAGCAGGGACAGGGTTAGCAATCAGCCCCAGCATTTT. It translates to CASSRDRVSNQPQHF.

The DNA for the CDR3 is TGTGCCAGCAGTGGGAAACAGGGGGGGACAGATACGCAGTATTTT. Its protein is CASSGKQGGTDTQYF. This chain uses TRBV6-1 with TRBJ2-3, with D possibly TRBD1 on 8 matching bases. Germline loops: CDR1 MNHNS, CDR2 SASEGT. The CDR3 loop spans 15 amino acids. With 4 bases removed from V and 3 bases from J, the gap between germline ends came to 14 bases.